The subject of this entry is one T cell receptor (beta chain). Its antigen is currently unknown. Ophthalmopathy was moderately-to-severely active, CAS at least 3, NOSPECS at least 4, lasting under 3 months. Patients were left out if they had other autoimmune diseases, uncontrolled infections, pregnancy or lactation. Diagnosis was based on clinical symptoms, serum thyroxine, TRAb, thyroid ultrasound and orbital computed tomography. Transcripts of RNA were the source for amplifying TCR beta CDR3 regions. First-round RT-PCR relied on HTBI primers, and a second-round multiplex PCR came next. One entry per CDR3 protein, called by TCRdb with MiXCR from the multiplex PCR reads. There are about 200,000 distinct CDR3 sequences in the sample; about 32% occur only once, and approximately 9% lies in the top ten. The data were taken from a study of Graves' ophthalmopathy and Graves' hyperthyroidism. Study-wide results and caveats: This model predicted ophthalmopathy progression (sensitivity around 71%, specificity 72% to 80%).

Material for sequencing was peripheral blood. The TCR sequence derives from a man in his fifties or sixties with Graves' ophthalmopathy.

CDR3 DNA sequence: TGTGCCACCAGTGCTCCAGGGGTCTACGAGCAGTACTTC. It is translated as CATSAPGVYEQYF. The chain has TRBV24-1 and TRBJ2-7; D may be TRBD1 (6 bases). CDR3 length: 13 amino acids. Germline V gene sequence: CDR1 KGHDR, CDR2 SFDVKD. Trimming removed 5 bases at V and 3 bases at J, with 10 bases between.